Shown below are 18 T cell receptor beta chains from a single sample sequenced in a study of patients and donors after allogeneic stem cell transplantation. TCRdb reprocessed the RT-PCR reads via MiXCR and lists one record per CDR3 protein. Found here are more than 850,000 distinct CDR3 sequences, roughly 17% of them singletons; the top ten hold roughly 6.4%. The sequenced sample was blood, either unsorted or a sorted T cell fraction (not recorded which). The receptors here all came from a human donor who was either an allogeneic HSCT recipient or a stem cell or donor lymphocyte infusion donor (not recorded which). It is not recorded whose cells these are; they may come from a transplant donor.

The rearrangement links TRBV20-1 to TRBJ2-1; 9 bases agree with TRBD1. CDR3 length: 15 residues. After removal of 4 bases from V and 7 bases from J, the junction contained 11 bases not matched to a gene. Per the germline V gene, CDR1 is DFQATT and CDR2 is SNEGSKA (reference sequence). The CDR3 nucleotides are TGCAGTGCTAAACCTACGACAGGGGGTCAGAATGAGCAGTTCTTC. This sequence encodes CSAKPTTGGQNEQFF.

CDR3 residues: CATARTGRSFNEQFF. The CDR3 DNA is TGTGCCACCGCCCGGACAGGGAGGTCTTTCAATGAGCAGTTCTTC. The chain has TRBV2 and TRBJ2-1; 8 nucleotides match TRBD1. The CDR3 has 15 amino acids. J was trimmed by 6 bases and V by 10 bases; bases with no gene match: 14. The germline gives CDR1 SNHLY, CDR2 FYNNEI.

This sequence joins TRBV7-2 and TRBJ2-1; D is possibly TRBD2 (5 bases). The CDR3 is 15 residues long. V shed 1 base and J shed 0 bases, with 7 bases lying between them. Germline V gives CDR1 SGHTA, CDR2 FQGNSA. CDR3 amino acids: CASSLDGNSYNEQFF. The CDR3 DNA reads TGTGCCAGCAGCTTAGACGGGAACTCCTACAATGAGCAGTTCTTC.

This clonotype appeared many times. The gene calls are TRBV4-2 and TRBJ2-1; no reliable D call. The V gene lost 1 base and the J gene lost 7 bases, with 5 bases spanning the gap. Germline CDR1 reads LGHNA; CDR2 reads YNFKEQ. The CDR3 is 12 amino acids. The CDR3 is CASSQGVNEQFF. CDR3 nucleotides: TGTGCCAGCAGCCAAGGGGTAAATGAGCAGTTCTTC.

This clonotype has at least ten counts. The chain combines TRBV7-9 with TRBJ2-3, with D perhaps given as TRBD1 or TRBD2 (5 bases each). There are 12 residues in the CDR3. Germline values: CDR1 SEHNR, CDR2 FQNEAQ (reference sequence). The ends were cut back, 3 bases at V and 5 bases at J, with 6 bases in the middle. The CDR3 sequence is CASSFGGDTQYF. DNA of the CDR3: TGTGCCAGCAGCTTTGGGGGAGATACGCAGTATTTT.

V usage is TRBV5-5 and J usage is TRBJ1-5, with TRBD1 matching 10 bases. Germline V gene data show CDR1 as SGHKS and CDR2 as YYEKEE (reference sequence). The CDR3 runs 14 residues. Unmatched junction bases numbered 7, after V lost 2 bases and J lost 11 bases. The CDR3 protein is CASSFGTGEMAQHF. In DNA, the CDR3 is TGTGCCAGCAGCTTTGGGACAGGGGAGATGGCCCAGCATTTT.

V gene TRBV27 combines with J gene TRBJ1-1; no clear D. With 6 bases removed from V and 11 bases from J, the gap between germline ends came to 25 bases. CDR1 and CDR2 (germline): MNHEY, SMNVEV (reference sequence). The CDR3 is 15 residues long. In nucleotides, the CDR3 is TGTGCCAGCAGAAATGTAGGACTAACTATGAAGGGCGCTTTCTTT. This translates into CASRNVGLTMKGAFF.

There are a few counts of this clonotype. The V and J genes are TRBV3-1 and TRBJ2-1, with D perhaps TRBD1 or TRBD2 (5 bases each). With 6 bases removed from V and 7 bases from J, the gap between germline ends came to 22 bases. The length of the CDR3 is 16 residues. Per the germline V gene, CDR1 is LGHDT and CDR2 is YNNKEL (reference sequence). Here the CDR3 reads CASRPRTGLMGNEQFF. DNA for the CDR3: TGTGCCAGCAGACCAAGGACGGGGCTTATGGGGAATGAGCAGTTCTTC.

This clonotype was seen more than once but under ten times. This rearrangement joins TRBV24-1 to TRBJ1-2, with TRBD1 matching over 9 bases. V dropped 3 bases and J dropped 8; count of bases not matched to a gene: 6. This CDR3 comprises 14 residues. CDR1 is KGHDR and CDR2 is SFDVKD in the germline V gene. This chain's CDR3 is CATSDQQGAGGYTF. The CDR3 coding sequence is TGTGCCACCAGTGATCAACAGGGGGCTGGAGGCTACACCTTC.

This clonotype has more than one count but fewer than ten. V is TRBV20-1 and J is TRBJ2-1; D perhaps matches TRBD2 (6 bases). Germline CDR1 is DFQATT and CDR2 is SNEGSKA (reference sequence). Trimming took off 3 bases at V and 3 bases at J, with 15 bases between the two ends. The CDR3 extends over 15 amino acids. In DNA, the CDR3 is TGCAGTGCTAGTTTCTCCGGGAGAGGCTACAATGAGCAGTTCTTC. Amino acid sequence: CSASFSGRGYNEQFF.

This clonotype was observed a handful of times. The genes are TRBV2 and TRBJ2-2, with D uncertain. V dropped 7 bases and J dropped 5 bases, with 5 bases sitting between them. Germline V gives CDR1 SNHLY, CDR2 FYNNEI. CDR3 size: 11 residues. The CDR3 loop is CASKRTGELFF. The CDR3 DNA reads TGTGCCAGCAAAAGAACCGGGGAGCTGTTTTTT.

This clonotype was seen repeatedly, ten times or more. Being one base from a much bigger clone, this may be a read error. The gene calls are TRBV5-6 and TRBJ2-1; TRBD1 aligns across 8 bases. With 4 bases clipped from V and 0 bases from J, the junction kept 3 bases outside the gene matches. Germline V lookup: CDR1 SGHDT, CDR2 YYEEEE. There are 15 residues in the CDR3. CDR3 DNA: TGTGCCAGCAGCCCGGACAGGGTCTCCTACAATGAGCAGTTCTTC. It yields the protein CASSPDRVSYNEQFF.

Comment on this clonotype: An end of the junction differs from the germline gene, which may be a read error. V is TRBV20-1 and J is TRBJ1-2; D not resolved. The CDR3 covers 11 residues. The germline CDR1 and CDR2 sequences are DFQATT and SNEGSKA (reference sequence). The CDR3 coding sequence is TGCAGTGCTATGAGGAGGTATGACTACACCTTC. Translating gives CSAMRRYDYTF.

A single count supports this clonotype. The chain has TRBV6-2 or TRBV6-3 and TRBJ2-5, with D possibly matching TRBD1 (6 bases). V gave up 6 bases and J gave up 4 bases, with 18 bases separating them. Germline loops: CDR1 MNHEY, CDR2 SVGEGT. The CDR3 loop spans 15 amino acids. The CDR3 region is CASSSLGTPGETQYF. The DNA for the CDR3 is TGTGCCAGCAGCTCCTTAGGGACACCTGGAGAGACCCAGTACTTC.

The chain has TRBV19 and TRBJ2-3, with 9 bases fitting TRBD2. The CDR3 spans 16 residues. Germline V gives CDR1 LNHDA, CDR2 SQIVND (reference sequence). Unmatched junction bases numbered 10, after V lost 6 bases and J lost 3 bases. The CDR3 loop reads CASRDPGLASTDTQYF. The CDR3 DNA reads TGTGCCAGTAGAGACCCGGGACTAGCCTCTACAGATACGCAGTATTTT. The full variable domain, with the rest looked up from reference TRBV19 and TRBJ2-3, is DGGITQSPKYLFRKEGQNVTLSCEQNLNHDAMYWYRQDPGQGLRLIYYSQIVNDFQKGDIAEGYSVSREKKESFPLTVTSAQKNPTAFYLCASRDPGLASTDTQYFGPGTRLTVL.

Only a few counts were recorded for this clonotype. The CDR3 bases are TGTGCCAGCAGGCAGGGGGCAGGTCTTTCTGGGGCCAACGTCCTGACTTTC. Its protein product is CASRQGAGLSGANVLTF. The rearrangement joins TRBV12-3 or TRBV12-4 to TRBJ2-6; 8 nucleotides align to TRBD1. This CDR3 contains 17 residues. The V gene end was trimmed by 6 bases and the J gene end by 1 base; junction bases not matched to a gene: 8.

The chain recombines TRBV2 with TRBJ1-1; TRBD1 matches 8 bases. The germline V gene encodes CDR1 SNHLY and CDR2 FYNNEI. The CDR3 totals 13 residues. The V gene end was trimmed by 7 bases and the J gene end by 5 bases; junction bases not matched to a gene: 6. The CDR3 region is CASIGTGRTEAFF. The CDR3 DNA reads TGTGCCAGCATAGGGACAGGCAGAACTGAAGCTTTCTTT.

The rearrangement uses TRBV5-1 and TRBJ1-1; 7 bases align to TRBD1. This CDR3 is built from 16 residues. V was pared by 0 bases and J by 1 base, with 6 bases of the junction left unmatched. The germline gives CDR1 SGHRS, CDR2 YFSETQ. CDR3 protein: CASSLDRGRENTEAFF. CDR3 sequence (DNA): TGCGCCAGCAGCTTGGACAGGGGCAGGGAGAACACTGAAGCTTTCTTT. The full variable domain, rest sourced from reference TRBV5-1 and TRBJ1-1, is KAGVTQTPRYLIKTRGQQVTLSCSPISGHRSVSWYQQTPGQGLQFLFEYFSETQRNKGNFPGRFSGRQFSNSRSEMNVSTLELGDSALYLCASSLDRGRENTEAFFGQGTRLTVV.